Listed below are T cell receptor beta chains from one sample, sequenced in a study of T cell repertoires in cytomegalovirus infection. MiXCR, applied by TCRdb to the reads, yields one record per CDR3 protein. The sample yields approximately 150,000 distinct CDR3 sequences, roughly 21% seen once. No cognate antigen is known for these TCRs. The sample here was CD8+ T cells from cultured PBMCs, taken from culture after CMV antigen stimulation. Every receptor here comes from a human donor in good health (CMV status not recorded). Some clones in this sample may be carry-over from other donors' samples. The CDR3 runs from the conserved cysteine through the conserved F or W. A D gene is named only where the DNA matches it firmly. Clone size, where shown, is once, few, many, or a class for clones that have expanded.

D,length,size,J,V,DNA,CDR3
TRBD1,14,-,TRBJ2-3,TRBV24-1,TGTGCCACCGGGGACAGGGACCGCACAGATACGCAGTATTTT,CATGDRDRTDTQYF
-,17,-,TRBJ2-3,TRBV6-1,TGTGCCAGCAGTGAAGCGCCGACTGTAACTAGCACAGATACGCAGTATTTT,CASSEAPTVTSTDTQYF
TRBD1,14,-,TRBJ2-3,TRBV6-5,TGTGCCAGCAGTCGACAGGGGCTAGGAGATACGCAGTATTTT,CASSRQGLGDTQYF
TRBD1,14,many,TRBJ1-1,TRBV7-6,TGTGCCAGCAGCCCGGGACAGATGAACACTGAAGCTTTCTTT,CASSPGQMNTEAFF
TRBD2,19,-,TRBJ2-1,TRBV19,TGTGCCAGTACCCCCTGGGGGTTTACGTCGAGCGGGGCGAACAATGAGCAGTTCTTC,CASTPWGFTSSGANNEQFF
TRBD2,16,-,TRBJ2-1,TRBV7-9,TGTGCCAGCAGCCCGAACACGGGACTAGAGGGGCATGAGCAGTTCTTC,CASSPNTGLEGHEQFF
-,13,few,TRBJ1-2,TRBV7-9,TGTGCCAGCAGGGACCCTGAAGCCCATGGCTACACCTTC,CASRDPEAHGYTF
-,13,few,TRBJ2-1,TRBV7-2,TGTGCCAGCAGCTTAACCAGAAACAATGAGCAGTTCTTC,CASSLTRNNEQFF
-,16,-,TRBJ1-5,TRBV7-2,TGTGCCAGCAGCTTAGGATCCAGATATAGCAATCAGCCCCAGCATTTT,CASSLGSRYSNQPQHF
-,14,-,TRBJ2-7,TRBV5-6,TGTGCCAGCAGCTCTGGACTTTTACCTTACGAGCAGTACTTC,CASSSGLLPYEQYF
-,17,-,TRBJ2-5,TRBV7-9,TGTGCCAGCAGCCGTCCCACTACCGGCCCCCGGGGGGAGACCCAGTACTTC,CASSRPTTGPRGETQYF
TRBD2,15,once,TRBJ2-1,TRBV6-5,TGTGCCAGCTCGGGGGGGACATCCACTAACAATGAGCAGTTCTTC,CASSGGTSTNNEQFF
-,13,-,TRBJ2-3,TRBV9,TGTGCCAGCAGCGTAGTAAGGTCAGATACGCAGTATTTT,CASSVVRSDTQYF
-,16,-,TRBJ2-3,TRBV7-2,TGTGCCAGCAGCCACCCGATGGAGGGGGGGGCAGATACGCAGTATTTT,CASSHPMEGGADTQYF
TRBD1,15,few,TRBJ1-4,TRBV7-9,TGTGCCAGCAGCGGCCCGACAGGGGTCGAAGAAAAACTGTTTTTT,CASSGPTGVEEKLFF
-,13,few,TRBJ1-5,TRBV15,TGTGCCACCAGTGGGGACTTTAACCAGCCCCAGCATTTT,CATSGDFNQPQHF
-,13,-,TRBJ1-2,TRBV11-2,TGTGCCAGCAGCTTAGGGGCAGTCTATGGCTACACCTTC,CASSLGAVYGYTF
-,14,-,TRBJ1-2,TRBV4-3,TGCGCCAGCAGCCTCATACAGGGTGCATCTGGCTACACCTTC,CASSLIQGASGYTF
-,12,few,TRBJ1-5,TRBV6-2/TRBV6-3,TGTGCCAGCAGTTACTTGGGCCAGCCCCAGCATTTT,CASSYLGQPQHF
-,14,-,TRBJ2-5,TRBV7-6,TGTGCCAGCAGCTTAGCGAGTGGTGGTTGGGGGCCGTTTTTC,CASSLASGGWGPFF
-,15,-,TRBJ2-7,TRBV6-1,TGTGCCAGCAGTGAAGGAACATCCTACTCCTACGAGCAGTACTTC,CASSEGTSYSYEQYF
TRBD1,15,few,TRBJ2-2,TRBV7-9,TGTGCCAGCAGCCTCCGGGACAGGCGGACCGGGGAGCTGTTTTTT,CASSLRDRRTGELFF
TRBD2,18,-,TRBJ2-3,TRBV7-2,TGTGCCAGAGGGGATTCCGGGACTAGCGGGGTCCGCACAGATACGCAGTATTTT,CARGDSGTSGVRTDTQYF
-,14,-,TRBJ1-1,TRBV27,TGTGCCAGCAGTGACACAGGGCTGGGGCCTGAAGCTTTCTTT,CASSDTGLGPEAFF
-,13,-,TRBJ1-1,TRBV4-1,TGCGCCAGCAGCCAAGATAATTTGGCTGAAGCTTTCTTT,CASSQDNLAEAFF
TRBD1,15,-,TRBJ1-1,TRBV15,TGTGCCACCAGCAGCCGACAGGGGCTGAACACTGAAGCTTTCTTT,CATSSRQGLNTEAFF
TRBD1,14,-,TRBJ1-1,TRBV6-2/TRBV6-3,TGTGCCAGCAGTCTCTCCAGGGGGTTGACTGAAGCTTTCTTT,CASSLSRGLTEAFF
-,19,few,TRBJ1-1,TRBV4-3,TGCGCCAGCAGCCAAGATATATCATTGGCAGGCCCCGGGAGCACTGAAGCTTTCTTT,CASSQDISLAGPGSTEAFF
TRBD2,13,-,TRBJ2-1,TRBV7-6,TGTGCTAGCAGCCCCCGGACTAGCAGGGAGCAGTTCTTC,CASSPRTSREQFF
TRBD1,16,few,TRBJ2-7,TRBV12-5,TGTGCTAGTGGTTTGGTAAGAGCGAGCAGGGGGACCGAGCAGTACTTC,CASGLVRASRGTEQYF
-,14,few,TRBJ1-5,TRBV11-2,TGTGCCAGCAGCTTAGGAAGGGCCGGGGGATCCCAGCATTTT,CASSLGRAGGSQHF
-,13,-,TRBJ2-7,TRBV9,TGTGCCAGCAGCGTCGGGGCCTCCTACGAGCAGTACTTC,CASSVGASYEQYF
-,17,few,TRBJ2-7,TRBV4-3,TGCGCCAGCAGCCAAGATGGAAGGGGCGCGGGCTCCTACGAGCAGTACTTC,CASSQDGRGAGSYEQYF
-,14,few,TRBJ1-2,TRBV6-2/TRBV6-3,TGTGCCAGCAGAACGACAGCTGCAAACTATGGCTACACCTTC,CASRTTAANYGYTF
TRBD1,13,few,TRBJ1-4,TRBV7-9,TGTGCCAGCAGGGGACAGGGCGATGAAAAACTGTTTTTT,CASRGQGDEKLFF
-,14,many,TRBJ2-3,TRBV7-2,TGTGCCAGCAGCCCCCCGGGTAGCACAGATACGCAGTATTTT,CASSPPGSTDTQYF
TRBD1,17,-,TRBJ2-3,TRBV7-2,TGTGCCAGCAGCTTAAATACCGTGACAGGGGATGTACATACGCAGTATTTT,CASSLNTVTGDVHTQYF
TRBD1,13,-,TRBJ1-2,TRBV7-8,TGTGCCAGCAGCAATGACAGGGACTATGGCTACACCTTC,CASSNDRDYGYTF
-,13,-,TRBJ1-1,TRBV7-8,TGTGCCAGCAGCATTGATTATAACACTGAAGCTTTCTTT,CASSIDYNTEAFF
-,16,-,TRBJ1-4,TRBV7-8,TGTGCCAGCAGCCTCAGACGGGCCTCAACTAATGAAAAACTGTTTTTT,CASSLRRASTNEKLFF
-,16,-,TRBJ2-1,TRBV6-2/TRBV6-3,TGTGCCAGCAGTTATTTTCCAGGGGCGCGCTACAATGAGCAGTTCTTC,CASSYFPGARYNEQFF
TRBD1,15,few,TRBJ2-7,TRBV7-2,TGTGCCAGAAGGGGGTGGGACAGAAATTCCTACGAGCAGTACTTC,CARRGWDRNSYEQYF
-,13,-,TRBJ2-7,TRBV5-5,TGTGCCAGCAGCTTGAACAGCCTCTACGAGCAGTACTTC,CASSLNSLYEQYF
-,14,-,TRBJ2-7,TRBV7-9,TGTGCCAGCAGCCGAAAAGACAGGCCGGGCGAGCAGTACTTC,CASSRKDRPGEQYF